Following are 10 T cell receptor beta chains from one sample sequenced in a study of glioma-infiltrating T cells after dendritic cell vaccination. The protocol was immunoSEQ multiplex PCR, while the TCRdb copy is restricted to in-frame clones and leaves out a portion. The data contain approximately 100,000 clones, roughly three quarters of them singletons. Sequenced material: blood, taken before dendritic cell vaccination. The receptor set was obtained from a human donor with glioblastoma.

This chain uses TRBV6-5 with TRBJ1-3; D unclear. Trimming stripped 5 bases from V and 4 bases from J, with 9 bases between. Germline values: CDR1 MNHEY, CDR2 SVGAGI. The CDR3 is 13 residues long. The CDR3 DNA follows: TGTGCCAGCAGTCGACGGAGCGGAAACACCATATATTTT. Protein product: CASSRRSGNTIYF.

The chain couples TRBV5-1 to TRBJ1-2, with 9 positions matching TRBD1. The CDR3 consists of 16 residues. Germline CDR1 is SGHRS and CDR2 is YFSETQ. Losses at the gene ends were 0 bases for V and 5 bases for J; bases not matched to a gene: 8. The DNA for the CDR3 is TGCGCCAGCAGCTTGGGGGTGCCGGGACAGGGTTATGGCTACACCTTC. Translated: CASSLGVPGQGYGYTF.

The J gene is TRBJ2-3, the V gene TRBV5-1; D may be TRBD2 (7 bases). V was shortened by 0 bases and J by 1 base, with 21 bases between the two germline ends. The CDR3 spans 19 residues. Germline V gene data show CDR1 as SGHRS and CDR2 as YFSETQ. The CDR3 loop reads CASSLAAGATLRRTDTQYF. The CDR3 region has the DNA TGCGCCAGCAGCTTGGCGGCGGGGGCCACCCTCCGACGCACAGATACGCAGTATTTT.

This clone was recorded once. The sample contains more than one DNA sequence encoding this CDR3. The J gene is TRBJ1-3, the V gene TRBV13, with unresolved D. This CDR3 has 17 residues. Germline V CDR1 and CDR2: PRHDT, FYEKMQ (reference sequence). V was pared by 2 bases and J by 0 bases, with 14 bases between. CDR3 region: CASSLRGGRLSGNTIYF. The CDR3 DNA is TGTGCCAGCAGCTTACGGGGTGGGAGGCTCTCTGGAAACACCATATATTTT. Together with reference TRBV13 and TRBJ1-3, the CDR3 gives the full variable domain: AAGVIQSPRHLIKEKRETATLKCYPIPRHDTVYWYQQGPGQDPQFLISFYEKMQSDKGSIPDRFSAQQFSDYHSELNMSSLELGDSALYFCASSLRGGRLSGNTIYFGEGSWLTVV.

This clone was counted once. The V and J genes are TRBV19 and TRBJ1-5, with a weak D call TRBD1 (5 bases). Trimming removed 3 bases at V and 9 bases at J, with 15 bases between. This CDR3 has 14 amino acids. Looked up from germline, CDR1 is LNHDA and CDR2 is SQIVND (reference sequence). The CDR3 DNA is TGTGCCAGTAGTATGGGCAGGGAAGGAACGCCCCAGCATTTT. It yields the protein CASSMGREGTPQHF. Using reference TRBV19 and TRBJ1-5 for the parts outside the CDR3, the full variable domain is DGGITQSPKYLFRKEGQNVTLSCEQNLNHDAMYWYRQDPGQGLRLIYYSQIVNDFQKGDIAEGYSVSREKKESFPLTVTSAQKNPTAFYLCASSMGREGTPQHFGDGTRLSIL.

This clone was found a few times. V gene TRBV6-6 combines with J gene TRBJ2-7, with 7 bases that match TRBD1. The CDR3 is 14 residues long. From germline, CDR1 is MNHNY and CDR2 SVGAGI (reference sequence). V was clipped by 4 bases and J by 2 bases; unmatched bases: 5. DNA of the CDR3: TGTGCCAGCAGTTCTCCCAGGGGGACCTACGAGCAGTACTTC. Translation: CASSSPRGTYEQYF.

V and J are TRBV10-1 and TRBJ2-1; no definite D call. V shed 7 bases and J shed 12 bases, with 13 bases lying between them. The V gene's germline CDR1 is WNHNN and CDR2 SYGVQD (reference sequence). CDR3 length equals 11 residues. This chain's CDR3 is CASKKLLRQFF. CDR3 sequence (DNA): TGCGCCAGCAAAAAATTACTGAGGCAGTTCTTC.

This clone was detected only once. V is TRBV9 and J is TRBJ2-7, with 11 positions matching TRBD2. Trimming cost V 4 bases and J 2 bases; bases outside gene matches: 8. The CDR3 consists of 16 residues. Germline CDR1 SGDLS, CDR2 YYNGEE. CDR3 sequence: CASSPTGTSGTYEQYF. The CDR3 DNA sequence: TGTGCCAGCAGCCCCACTGGGACTAGCGGAACCTACGAGCAGTACTTC.

This chain joins TRBV10-1 and TRBJ2-5; D is unclear. The CDR3 extends over 16 amino acids. The germline gives CDR1 WNHNN, CDR2 SYGVQD (reference sequence). The DNA of the CDR3 is TGCGCAGAGCCGGTAAATCGGAACAAACTGCGGGAGACCCAGTACTTC. Its protein product is CAEPVNRNKLRETQYF.

The chain carries TRBV9 and TRBJ2-5, with 9 nucleotides matching TRBD1. The DNA end lines up better with TRBJ2-7; the J call may be wrong. The CDR3 extends over 16 amino acids. Germline V gives CDR1 SGDLS, CDR2 YYNGEE. The DNA for the CDR3 is TGTGCCAGCAGCGCGGGACAGGGTAAATCTACCTACGAGCAGTACTTC. The encoded protein is CASSAGQGKSTYEQYF.